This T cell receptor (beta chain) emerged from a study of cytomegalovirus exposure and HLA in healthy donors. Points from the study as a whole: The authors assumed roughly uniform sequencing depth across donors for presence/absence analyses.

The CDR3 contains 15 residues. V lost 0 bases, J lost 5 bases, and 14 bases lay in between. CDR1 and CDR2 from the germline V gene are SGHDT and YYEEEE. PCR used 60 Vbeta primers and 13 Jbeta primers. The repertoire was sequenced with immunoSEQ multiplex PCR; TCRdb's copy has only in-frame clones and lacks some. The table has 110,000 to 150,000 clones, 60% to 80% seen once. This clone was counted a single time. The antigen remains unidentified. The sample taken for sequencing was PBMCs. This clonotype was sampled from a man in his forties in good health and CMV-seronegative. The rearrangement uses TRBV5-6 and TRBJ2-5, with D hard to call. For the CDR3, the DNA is TGTGCCAGCAGCTTGGCCTCTACGGGTGGGGAGACCCAGTACTTC. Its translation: CASSLASTGGETQYF. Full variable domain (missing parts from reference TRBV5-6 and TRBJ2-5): DAGVTQSPTHLIKTRGQQVTLRCSPKSGHDTVSWYQQALGQGPQFIFQYYEEEERQRGNFPDRFSGHQFPNYSSELNVNALLLGDSALYLCASSLASTGGETQYFGPGTRLLVL.